This passage covers 24 T cell receptor beta chains from one sample sequenced in a study of low-dose radiotherapy and immunotherapy resistance in tumors. Time point described: after trial treatment. The treatment: LDRT plus nivolumab, ipilimumab, low-dose cyclophosphamide and aspirin (RACIN trial). TRAV- and TRBV-specific primers primed first-strand cDNA, covering alpha and beta chains. PCR amplification of the TCRs was performed with Phusion for 20 PCR cycles, and it relied on a constant-region primer together with a V-primer adapter. One entry per CDR3 protein, called by TCRdb with MiXCR from the reads. Of some 57,000 distinct CDR3 sequences listed, around 23% are singletons. The material was PBMCs, obtained after low-dose radiotherapy plus immunotherapy. The source of these receptors is a male donor with prostate cancer.

This clonotype was seen ten or more times. The chain has TRBV7-2 and TRBJ2-2; the D gene is possibly TRBD2 (6 bases). The CDR3 is made up of 15 amino acids. CDR1 SGHTA and CDR2 FQGNSA come from the germline V gene. Trimming took 6 bases from V and 2 from J, leaving 13 bases between them. CDR3 nucleotides: TGTGCCAGCAGTCAAACGGGACTTAACACCGGGGAGCTGTTTTTT. Protein product: CASSQTGLNTGELFF.

This clonotype has a count of ten or more. The V and J genes are TRBV3-1 and TRBJ1-3; a weak D match, TRBD1 (5 bases). V lost 4 bases and J 0 bases, leaving 10 bases between the germline ends. The length of the CDR3 is 15 residues. In germline, CDR1 is LGHDT, CDR2 YNNKEL (reference sequence). The CDR3 sequence: CASSPMGTSGNTIYF. CDR3 nucleotide sequence: TGTGCCAGCAGCCCGATGGGGACCTCTGGAAACACCATATATTTT.

The table lists this clonotype with many counts. The chain employs TRBV27 and TRBJ2-3; D uncertain. The CDR3 is 11 amino acids. Germline CDR1 reads MNHEY; CDR2 reads SMNVEV (reference sequence). Trimming cost V 8 bases and J 1 base, with 4 bases left between them. DNA of the CDR3: TGTGCCAGCGGGCGCACAGATACGCAGTATTTT. As protein: CASGRTDTQYF.

The CDR3 reads CASSQEGLARPNEQFF. The CDR3 DNA reads TGTGCCAGCAGCCAAGAGGGACTAGCGAGGCCTAATGAGCAGTTCTTC. V and J are TRBV3-1 and TRBJ2-1, with 10 bases aligning to TRBD2. Germline V gives CDR1 LGHDT, CDR2 YNNKEL (reference sequence). The V gene end was trimmed by 0 bases and the J gene end by 7 bases; junction bases not matched to a gene: 6. CDR3 length equals 16 residues.

This clonotype has at least ten counts. This chain joins TRBV20-1 and TRBJ2-6; no reliable D call. CDR3 size: 15 residues. The germline V and J ends were trimmed by 3 bases and 0 bases, with 9 bases remaining between them. The V gene's germline CDR1 is DFQATT and CDR2 SNEGSKA (reference sequence). The CDR3 loop is CSASDRNSGANVLTF. The CDR3 DNA follows: TGCAGTGCTAGTGACCGGAACTCTGGGGCCAACGTCCTGACTTTC.

The chain has TRBV6-2 or TRBV6-3 and TRBJ2-1; no definite D call. Looked up from germline, CDR1 is MNHEY and CDR2 is SVGEGT. The CDR3 runs 14 residues. Trimming took off 0 bases at V and 2 bases at J, with 5 bases between the two ends. CDR3 sequence reads: CASSYSRAYNEQFF. CDR3 DNA sequence: TGTGCCAGCAGTTACTCCCGAGCCTACAATGAGCAGTTCTTC.

The rearrangement joins TRBV28 to TRBJ2-6; 9 nucleotides align to TRBD1. The germline gives CDR1 MDHEN, CDR2 SYDVKM. V lost 6 bases, J lost 2 bases, and 5 bases stayed unmatched. The CDR3 spans 16 residues. The CDR3 spells CASSPQGAPGANVLTF. CDR3 bases: TGTGCCAGCAGCCCACAGGGGGCGCCTGGGGCCAACGTCCTGACTTTC.

This clonotype was detected ten times or more. The chain couples TRBV3-1 to TRBJ2-1, with 7 nucleotides matching TRBD2. Trimming took 1 base from V and 12 from J; bases not matched to a gene: 12. This CDR3 has 15 amino acids. Germline CDR1 reads LGHDT; CDR2 reads YNNKEL (reference sequence). The CDR3 loop is CASSQGLTGGSGQFF. CDR3 DNA: TGTGCCAGCAGCCAAGGGCTCACTGGCGGGAGTGGGCAGTTCTTC.

By proportion, this clonotype is medium-sized (0.01 to 0.1%). The rearrangement uses TRBV2 and TRBJ1-2; D gene uncertain. Looked up from germline, CDR1 is SNHLY and CDR2 is FYNNEI. The CDR3 extends over 13 amino acids. V was shortened by 7 bases and J by 4 bases, with 13 bases between the two germline ends. This chain's CDR3 is CASNSLQGYGYTF. DNA of the CDR3: TGTGCCAGCAACTCTCTGCAAGGCTATGGCTACACCTTC.

This clonotype showed up many times. The genes are TRBV28 and TRBJ2-5, with D unclear. Between the trimmed V and J ends, which lost 4 bases and 1 base, there was a span of 13 bases. From germline, CDR1 is MDHEN and CDR2 SYDVKM. This CDR3 comprises 15 residues. In DNA form, the CDR3 reads TGTGCCAGCAGTTCCGATGCGAGGCGCCAAGAGACCCAGTACTTC. Its protein product is CASSSDARRQETQYF.

A few counts support this clonotype. V is TRBV5-1 and J is TRBJ1-1; D not resolved. The CDR3 totals 14 residues. Trimming stripped 2 bases from V and 0 bases from J, with 8 bases between. CDR1 SGHRS and CDR2 YFSETQ come from the germline V gene. The CDR3 coding sequence is TGCGCCAGCAGCTTCGGCAATATGAACACTGAAGCTTTCTTT. Its protein is CASSFGNMNTEAFF.

There are many counts of this clonotype. The rearrangement uses TRBV18 and TRBJ2-3, with TRBD1 matching over 9 bases. V lost 6 bases and J lost 6; bases outside the gene matches: 10. Germline CDR1 KGHSH, CDR2 LQKENI. The CDR3 is 15 amino acids. This CDR3 is CASSTQGAEIDTQYF. The CDR3 region has the DNA TGTGCCAGCTCGACACAGGGGGCTGAAATCGATACGCAGTATTTT.

This clonotype was observed many times. V is TRBV6-2 or TRBV6-3 and J is TRBJ2-7; 7 bases match TRBD1. The CDR3 covers 13 residues. CDR1 MNHEY and CDR2 SVGEGT come from the germline V gene. V lost 6 bases, J lost 4 bases, and 6 bases stayed unmatched. The CDR3 sequence: CASRRQGEYEQYF. The CDR3, as DNA: TGTGCCAGCAGGAGACAGGGTGAATACGAGCAGTACTTC.

This clonotype was seen ten or more times. This sequence joins TRBV5-1 and TRBJ2-4; no definite D call. CDR1 is SGHRS and CDR2 is YFSETQ in the germline V gene. This CDR3 has 13 residues. Between the trimmed V and J ends, which lost 4 bases and 5 bases, there was a span of 10 bases. The CDR3 DNA reads TGCGCCAGCAGCGAAGGCATCGAAAACATTCAGTACTTC. Protein: CASSEGIENIQYF.

This clonotype occurred many times. This chain links TRBV5-4 with TRBJ2-3; D might be TRBD1 or TRBD2, each matching 6 bases. Germline CDR1 and CDR2: SGHNT and YYREEE (reference sequence). This CDR3 has 20 residues. Trimming removed 4 bases from V and 7 bases from J, with 34 bases in between. Here the CDR3 DNA reads TGTGCCAGCAGCACTGGTCGGGGAGGCACTCAGGGTTCAGGGGCCTATACGCAGTATTTT. Protein sequence: CASSTGRGGTQGSGAYTQYF.

This clonotype was observed many times. Here the CDR3 reads CASVPHSGVANVLTF. DNA for the CDR3: TGTGCCAGCGTCCCCCACTCAGGGGTCGCCAACGTCCTGACTTTC. This chain links TRBV6-2 or TRBV6-3 with TRBJ2-6; TRBD1 is a possible D gene (6 bases). This CDR3 has 15 residues. The germline V and J ends were trimmed by 8 bases and 7 bases, with 18 bases remaining between them. Germline-derived CDR1 and CDR2 are MNHEY and SVGEGT.

At least ten counts were recorded for this clonotype. This chain uses TRBV3-1 with TRBJ2-1; 8 nucleotides line up with TRBD1. Per germline, CDR1 LGHDT and CDR2 YNNKEL (reference sequence). The CDR3 is 16 amino acids. Losses at the gene ends were 0 bases for V and 10 bases for J; bases not matched to a gene: 11. The CDR3 loop is CASSQELGPTGGEQFF. The CDR3 nucleotides read TGTGCCAGCAGCCAAGAACTCGGGCCTACAGGGGGGGAGCAGTTCTTC.

This clonotype has a count of ten or more. The chain uses TRBV20-1 and TRBJ2-7, with D possibly matching TRBD1 (6 bases). The V and J ends lost 1 base and 7 bases respectively, with 14 bases between them. Per the germline V gene, CDR1 is DFQATT and CDR2 is SNEGSKA (reference sequence). The CDR3 has 13 amino acids. CDR3 coding DNA: TGCAGTGCTAGAGTTTCAGGGGAACTAGAGCAGTACTTC. This codes for CSARVSGELEQYF.

The table lists this clonotype with many counts. V gene TRBV2 combines with J gene TRBJ1-5; TRBD1 matches 7 bases. The CDR3 extends over 15 amino acids. Germline V gene sequence: CDR1 SNHLY, CDR2 FYNNEI. V lost 0 bases, J lost 4 bases, and 3 bases stayed unmatched. CDR3 in amino acids: CASSEALRGNQPQHF. The CDR3 DNA is TGTGCCAGCAGTGAAGCGCTCAGGGGGAATCAGCCCCAGCATTTT.

This clonotype was seen at least ten times. The CDR3 here is CASSISGGTDTQYF. The CDR3 DNA sequence: TGTGCCAGCAGCATTAGCGGAGGCACAGATACGCAGTATTTT. This chain connects TRBV7-9 to TRBJ2-3; tentative D call: TRBD2 (6 bases). Trimming shortened V by 5 bases and J by 1 base, and 10 bases separated the two germline ends. Germline values: CDR1 SEHNR, CDR2 FQNEAQ (reference sequence). The CDR3 is 14 amino acids.

There are many counts of this clonotype. CDR3 region: CSASATRLSYEQYF. In nucleotides, the CDR3 is TGCAGTGCTAGTGCCACCAGGCTCTCCTACGAGCAGTACTTC. The chain combines TRBV20-1 with TRBJ2-7; D remains ambiguous. The CDR3 runs to 14 residues. Germline V gene data show CDR1 as DFQATT and CDR2 as SNEGSKA (reference sequence). The V and J ends lost 3 bases and 0 bases respectively, with 12 bases between them.

This clonotype showed up many times. V gene TRBV11-2 combines with J gene TRBJ2-3; TRBD2 matches 8 bases. This CDR3 is 16 amino acids long. Per germline, CDR1 SGHAT and CDR2 FQNNGV. V shed 5 bases and J 2 bases; nucleotides not matched to a gene: 9. The DNA of the CDR3 is TGTGCCAGCAGCAACGGGGGGGGCTATAACACAGATACGCAGTATTTT. It yields the protein CASSNGGGYNTDTQYF.

This clonotype was seen ten or more times. The rearrangement uses TRBV7-9 and TRBJ2-7; the match to TRBD2 covers 10 bases. This CDR3 contains 16 residues. Trimming cost V 5 bases and J 6 bases; bases outside gene matches: 13. Germline lookup yields CDR1 SEHNR and CDR2 FQNEAQ (reference sequence). The CDR3 DNA sequence: TGTGCCAGCAGCATTCGACTAGCGGGCCCACCGTCCGAGCAGTACTTC. It specifies CASSIRLAGPPSEQYF.

The chain joins TRBV18 to TRBJ2-7, with unresolved D. Deletions cut 0 bases from V and 7 bases from J, with 13 bases between. Germline V gives CDR1 KGHSH, CDR2 LQKENI. The CDR3 consists of 14 residues. The CDR3 DNA is TGTGCCAGCTCACCACCTGTCTCCAGAGATGAGCAGTACTTC. Translating gives CASSPPVSRDEQYF.